Following are 19 T cell receptor beta chains from one sample sequenced in a study of cytomegalovirus exposure and HLA in healthy donors. TCRdb's table, derived via immunoSEQ multiplex PCR, lists solely in-frame clones and lacks some. The table has 100,000 to 150,000 clones, just under 90% seen once; the top ten hold about 3%. Input material: PBMCs. The receptors were gathered from a man aged 25-45 years in good health and CMV-seronegative.

The V gene is TRBV27, the J gene TRBJ2-1, with D perhaps TRBD2 (6 bases). V was trimmed by 4 bases and J by 3 bases, leaving 7 bases between them. This CDR3 has 13 amino acids. Germline-derived CDR1 and CDR2 are MNHEY and SMNVEV (reference sequence). CDR3 protein: CASSSGGYNEQFF. DNA for the CDR3: TGTGCCAGCAGTTCCGGGGGCTACAATGAGCAGTTCTTC.

Only a few counts were recorded for this clone. The rearrangement links TRBV11-2 to TRBJ1-2, with TRBD1 matching over 8 bases. The germline gives CDR1 SGHAT, CDR2 FQNNGV. Germline trimming cut 6 bases from V and 8 bases from J; bases unmatched to any gene: 8. The CDR3 runs to 13 residues. The CDR3 loop is CASRAGGTQGYTF. CDR3 coding DNA: TGTGCCAGCAGAGCAGGGGGCACTCAGGGCTACACCTTC.

The chain is built from TRBV11-1 and TRBJ2-7; TRBD1 is a possible D gene (6 bases). In germline, CDR1 is SGHAT, CDR2 FQDESV (reference sequence). CDR3 length equals 16 residues. The ends were cut back, 4 bases at V and 2 bases at J, with 18 bases in the middle. This CDR3 reads CASSYRAGTRPYEQYF. The DNA of the CDR3 is TGTGCCAGCAGCTACAGGGCAGGTACTCGACCCTACGAGCAGTACTTC.

CDR3 sequence (DNA): TGTGCCAGCAGTGAAGCCAGAAACAGGGCCTATGGCTACACCTTC. Protein product: CASSEARNRAYGYTF. The V and J genes are TRBV2 and TRBJ1-2; D perhaps matches TRBD1 (6 bases). The ends were cut back, 0 bases at V and 4 bases at J, with 12 bases in the middle. Germline V gene lookup returns CDR1 SNHLY and CDR2 FYNNEI. The CDR3 is 15 residues long.

The rearrangement uses TRBV2 and TRBJ2-7, with 10 bases that match TRBD2. V lost 5 bases to trimming and J lost 1 base; unmatched junction nucleotides: 11. Germline loops: CDR1 SNHLY, CDR2 FYNNEI. The CDR3 is 17 amino acids. CDR3 coding DNA: TGTGCCAGCAGTACTCTGGAGGGACTAGCGCTTTCCTACGAGCAGTACTTC. Amino acid sequence: CASSTLEGLALSYEQYF.

The rearrangement uses TRBV7-3 and TRBJ2-1, with a tentative D call TRBD2 (7 bases). Germline CDR1 is SGHTA and CDR2 is FQGTGA. This CDR3 has 14 amino acids. Trimming removed 1 base from V and 6 bases from J, with 10 bases in between. The CDR3 is CASSLSGGLNEQFF. The CDR3 nucleotides are TGTGCCAGCAGCTTAAGCGGGGGCCTCAATGAGCAGTTCTTC.

The CDR3 DNA sequence: TGTGCCAGCAGCTTAGCCGTTTCCTACGAGCAGTACTTC. It codes for CASSLAVSYEQYF. This chain connects TRBV5-6 to TRBJ2-7, with no clear D. With 2 bases removed from V and 1 base from J, the gap between germline ends came to 7 bases. The CDR3 totals 13 residues. Germline CDR1 and CDR2: SGHDT and YYEEEE. Variable domain in full (rest from reference TRBV5-6 and TRBJ2-7): DAGVTQSPTHLIKTRGQQVTLRCSPKSGHDTVSWYQQALGQGPQFIFQYYEEEERQRGNFPDRFSGHQFPNYSSELNVNALLLGDSALYLCASSLAVSYEQYFGPGTRLTVT.

This sequence joins TRBV7-9 and TRBJ2-5, with 9 bases identical to TRBD2. The CDR3 sequence is 15 residues long. Germline CDR1 and CDR2: SEHNR and FQNEAQ (reference sequence). V gave up 3 bases and J gave up 2 bases; unmatched junction bases: 4. CDR3 in amino acids: CASSLGTSWQETQYF. The DNA for the CDR3 is TGTGCCAGCAGCTTGGGGACTAGCTGGCAAGAGACCCAGTACTTC.

V and J are TRBV9 and TRBJ1-1; D unclear. Trimming took 4 bases from V and 3 from J, leaving 10 bases between them. CDR3 size: 13 residues. Germline CDR1 SGDLS, CDR2 YYNGEE. CDR3 protein: CASSSGADTEAFF. Here the CDR3 DNA reads TGTGCCAGCAGCTCGGGTGCAGACACTGAAGCTTTCTTT.

The rearrangement links TRBV6-1 to TRBJ1-1, with TRBD1 identical over 7 bases. This CDR3 comprises 16 residues. Unmatched junction bases numbered 8, after V lost 3 bases and J lost 1 base. Germline V gene data show CDR1 as MNHNS and CDR2 as SASEGT. The CDR3 nucleotides read TGTGCCAGCAGTGAGGAGAGAGAGGGGGCGAACACTGAAGCTTTCTTT. It is translated as CASSEEREGANTEAFF.

The CDR3 coding sequence is TGCAGCGGCGCACAGGCGAACACCGGGGAGCTGTTTTTT. Amino acid sequence: CSGAQANTGELFF. The chain links TRBV29-1 to TRBJ2-2; TRBD1 might be the D (5 bases). The CDR3 spans 13 residues. CDR1 and CDR2 from the germline V gene are SQVTM and ANQGSEA. The V end was cut by 7 bases, the J end by 0 bases, with 9 bases between.

DNA of the CDR3: TGTGCCAGCAGCTTATGGGCACTGAACACTGAAGCTTTCTTT. It encodes CASSLWALNTEAFF. This chain uses TRBV13 with TRBJ1-1, with D unresolved. This CDR3 has 14 amino acids. Per the germline V gene, CDR1 is PRHDT and CDR2 is FYEKMQ (reference sequence). V was shortened by 2 bases and J by 0 bases, with 7 bases between the two germline ends.

The chain links TRBV6-5 to TRBJ1-6; TRBD1 matches at 7 bases. Per the germline V gene, CDR1 is MNHEY and CDR2 is SVGAGI. V trimming: 4 bases; J trimming: 8 bases; junction bases outside the gene matches: 5. The CDR3 consists of 14 residues. In nucleotides, the CDR3 is TGTGCCAGCAGTTCCGACAGGGCCGATTCACCCCTCCACTTT. It yields the protein CASSSDRADSPLHF.

The chain carries TRBV6-5 and TRBJ1-2; D possibly corresponds to TRBD1 (5 bases). Trimming left V 4 bases short and J 4 bases short, with 10 bases between. Germline V gene data show CDR1 as MNHEY and CDR2 as SVGAGI. The CDR3 has 13 amino acids. CDR3 amino acids: CASSWAGPYGYTF. Here the CDR3 DNA reads TGTGCCAGCAGTTGGGCAGGGCCCTATGGCTACACCTTC.

In its sample, this clone was seen a few times. The chain has TRBV11-2 and TRBJ2-7; a weak D match, TRBD1 (5 bases). The CDR3 covers 14 residues. V was trimmed by 3 bases and J by 2 bases, leaving 11 bases between them. Germline V lookup: CDR1 SGHAT, CDR2 FQNNGV. CDR3 sequence (DNA): TGTGCCAGCAGCTTTTCTGGGGCTACCTACGAGCAGTACTTC. Amino acid sequence: CASSFSGATYEQYF.

This chain uses TRBV7-2 with TRBJ2-7; TRBD1 aligns across 7 bases. The J segment lost 5 bases and the V segment lost 2 bases, leaving 9 bases of the junction unmatched. The CDR3 has 15 amino acids. The germline V gene encodes CDR1 SGHTA and CDR2 FQGNSA. The CDR3 loop reads CASSLHRTGFNEQYF. Here the CDR3 DNA reads TGTGCCAGCAGCTTACATAGGACAGGTTTTAACGAGCAGTACTTC. The whole variable domain, filled in from reference TRBV7-2 and TRBJ2-7, reads GAGVSQSPSNKVTEKGKDVELRCDPISGHTALYWYRQSLGQGLEFLIYFQGNSAPDKSGLPSDRFSAERTGGSVSTLTIQRTQQEDSAVYLCASSLHRTGFNEQYFGPGTRLTVT.

For this clone: In the same sample, other DNA sequences code for this CDR3. The genes are TRBV6-5 and TRBJ1-1, with D possibly TRBD1 on 6 matching bases. The CDR3 is made up of 15 amino acids. Germline V gene data show CDR1 as MNHEY and CDR2 as SVGAGI. V gave up 2 bases and J gave up 0 bases, with 10 bases separating them. As DNA, the CDR3 is TGTGCCAGCAGTTACGCGACAGGATTGAACACTGAAGCTTTCTTT. This encodes CASSYATGLNTEAFF.

There are a few counts of this clone. CDR3 nucleotides: TGTGCCAGTAGTCCCAGCTATGGCTACACCTTC. Translation: CASSPSYGYTF. The chain employs TRBV19 and TRBJ1-2; D is uncertain. Germline CDR1 reads LNHDA; CDR2 reads SQIVND (reference sequence). V was trimmed by 5 bases and J by 4 bases, leaving 5 bases between them. The CDR3 extends over 11 amino acids.

The chain has TRBV5-1 and TRBJ1-3, with TRBD1 identical over 7 bases. CDR3 size: 17 residues. Germline V gives CDR1 SGHRS, CDR2 YFSETQ. V lost 4 bases, J lost 0 bases, and 10 bases stayed unmatched. The CDR3: CASSARQGWSSGNTIYF. CDR3 sequence (DNA): TGCGCCAGCAGCGCAAGACAGGGCTGGAGCTCTGGAAACACCATATATTTT. The full variable domain, its missing parts supplied by reference TRBV5-1 and TRBJ1-3, is KAGVTQTPRYLIKTRGQQVTLSCSPISGHRSVSWYQQTPGQGLQFLFEYFSETQRNKGNFPGRFSGRQFSNSRSEMNVSTLELGDSALYLCASSARQGWSSGNTIYFGEGSWLTVV.